The 19 T cell receptor beta chains listed next were all sequenced from one sample in a study of CD8 T cells in ankylosing spondylitis. These receptors' targets are unknown. TCRdb reprocessed the 5' RACE reads with MiXCR, giving one entry per CDR3 protein. The repertoire includes around 220,000 distinct CDR3 sequences, around 18% of them detected once, and roughly 43% sits in the top ten. Findings and caveats of the study: Seemingly distinctive of ankylosing spondylitis blood was a TCR beta motif formed by eight highly homologous variants.

Input material: blood, either unsorted or a sorted T cell fraction (not recorded which). Receptor source: a male donor with ankylosing spondylitis.

This clonotype was recorded many times. The chain links TRBV20-1 to TRBJ2-3; D gene unclear. CDR3 size: 14 residues. Germline V gives CDR1 DFQATT, CDR2 SNEGSKA (reference sequence). With 0 bases removed from V and 2 bases from J, the gap between germline ends came to 9 bases. For the CDR3, the DNA is TGCAGTGCTAGAGAAATAGGGAACACAGATACGCAGTATTTT. This gives the protein CSAREIGNTDTQYF.

This clonotype was recorded a few times. The rearrangement links TRBV20-1 to TRBJ2-7; D not resolved. The V gene's germline CDR1 is DFQATT and CDR2 SNEGSKA (reference sequence). Trimming left V 2 bases short and J 0 bases short, with 8 bases between. The CDR3 length is 13 residues. The CDR3 DNA reads as TGCAGTGCTAGACTGACGGGCTCCTACGAGCAGTACTTC. It specifies CSARLTGSYEQYF.

The V and J genes are TRBV28 and TRBJ2-1; the D gene could be TRBD1 or TRBD2 (5 bases each). Trimming took off 2 bases at V and 8 bases at J, with 13 bases between the two ends. The CDR3 length is 14 residues. Germline CDR1 and CDR2: MDHEN and SYDVKM. Written as DNA, the CDR3 is TGTGCCAGCAGTTTAGGGGAAGAGGGGTATGAGCAGTTCTTC. Translating it yields CASSLGEEGYEQFF.

This clonotype was detected many times. The chain carries TRBV12-3 or TRBV12-4 and TRBJ2-1; 10 nucleotides agree with TRBD1. CDR3 size: 15 residues. V lost 5 bases to trimming and J lost 6 bases; unmatched junction nucleotides: 7. DNA of the CDR3: TGTGCCAGCAGTCCCTCCGGGACAGGGGTCAATGAGCAGTTCTTC. Protein: CASSPSGTGVNEQFF.

This clonotype was detected a few times. This chain links TRBV29-1 with TRBJ2-7; TRBD1 is a possible D gene (5 bases). With 0 bases removed from V and 0 bases from J, the gap between germline ends came to 6 bases. Germline values: CDR1 SQVTM, CDR2 ANQGSEA. The CDR3 is 13 amino acids. The DNA of the CDR3 is TGCAGCGTTGAAGAGGACACCTCCTACGAGCAGTACTTC. Translated, it gives CSVEEDTSYEQYF.

This clonotype was picked up a small number of times. CDR3 nucleotide sequence: TGTGCCAGCAGGACAGGGTCAACTGGCTACACCTTC. Its protein product is CASRTGSTGYTF. This rearrangement joins TRBV6-6 to TRBJ1-2, with 7 bases identical to TRBD1. This CDR3 region has 12 residues. Germline assignment: CDR1 MNHNY and CDR2 SVGAGI (reference sequence). The V gene end was trimmed by 6 bases and the J gene end by 7 bases; junction bases not matched to a gene: 5.

V usage is TRBV12-3 or TRBV12-4 and J usage is TRBJ2-3, with a weak D call TRBD1 (5 bases). The V gene lost 1 base and the J gene lost 7 bases, with 15 bases spanning the gap. The CDR3 has 15 residues. The CDR3 nucleotides read TGTGCCAGCAGTTTAGGCACCACAAGGGGCAATACGCAGTATTTT. Translated: CASSLGTTRGNTQYF.

V gene TRBV20-1 combines with J gene TRBJ2-7; 9 nucleotides agree with TRBD2. The ends lost 6 bases at V and 0 bases at J; junction bases unmatched: 12. CDR1 DFQATT and CDR2 SNEGSKA come from the germline V gene (reference sequence). The CDR3 is 16 residues long. The CDR3 DNA reads as TGCAGTGCAATACCCCCAGAGCGGGGGGTCTCCTACGAGCAGTACTTC. This codes for CSAIPPERGVSYEQYF.

The J gene is TRBJ2-3, the V gene TRBV27, with 8 bases identical to TRBD2. Germline trimming cut 3 bases from V and 3 bases from J; bases unmatched to any gene: 8. CDR3 length: 16 residues. CDR1 is MNHEY and CDR2 is SMNVEV in the germline V gene (reference sequence). The CDR3 protein is CASSFLAGVGTDTQYF. The CDR3 DNA sequence: TGTGCCAGCAGTTTTCTAGCGGGTGTGGGAACAGATACGCAGTATTTT.

The chain joins TRBV29-1 to TRBJ2-3; 11 bases map to TRBD2. This CDR3 region has 17 residues. Germline trimming cut 0 bases from V and 0 bases from J; bases unmatched to any gene: 5. Per germline, CDR1 SQVTM and CDR2 ANQGSEA. CDR3 bases: TGCAGCGTTGAAGACATCAGGACTAGCGGGAGCACAGATACGCAGTATTTT. Its protein product is CSVEDIRTSGSTDTQYF.

The table lists this clonotype with a few counts. The chain has TRBV20-1 and TRBJ2-7, with D possibly matching TRBD1 (6 bases). The CDR3 sequence is 16 residues long. Germline CDR1 DFQATT, CDR2 SNEGSKA (reference sequence). V lost 0 bases and J lost 0, with 15 bases in between. The CDR3 here is CSARDLPGASSYEQYF. The CDR3 DNA is TGCAGTGCTAGAGATTTACCAGGGGCGAGCTCCTACGAGCAGTACTTC.

This clonotype was seen only a few times. The chain couples TRBV12-3 or TRBV12-4 to TRBJ2-1; 12 bases line up with TRBD2. The CDR3 loop spans 17 amino acids. Trimming cost V 5 bases and J 4 bases; bases outside gene matches: 9. The CDR3 here is CASSPGLAGTSYNEQFF. The CDR3 bases are TGTGCCAGCAGTCCCGGACTAGCGGGGACCTCATACAATGAGCAGTTCTTC.

In its sample, this clonotype was seen a few times. The rearrangement links TRBV12-3 or TRBV12-4 to TRBJ2-1; 8 bases are shared with TRBD2. The CDR3 spans 16 residues. V was pared by 1 base and J by 7 bases, with 9 bases of the junction left unmatched. Here the CDR3 reads CASSLVSGDIRNEQFF. DNA of the CDR3: TGTGCCAGCAGTTTAGTTAGCGGGGACATTAGGAATGAGCAGTTCTTC.

This clonotype came up many times. J is TRBJ1-5 and V is TRBV11-2; D remains unclear. V lost 3 bases and J lost 4, with 7 bases in between. CDR1 is SGHAT, CDR2 FQNNGV, per germline. The CDR3 contains 13 residues. The CDR3 DNA is TGTGCCAGCAGCTTGGACGGGAATCAGCCCCAGCATTTT. Encoded protein: CASSLDGNQPQHF.

This clonotype showed up just a few times. The chain carries TRBV4-1 and TRBJ1-3; D gene ambiguous. V lost 4 bases and J 3 bases, leaving 10 bases between the germline ends. This CDR3 is built from 14 residues. CDR1 is MGHRA and CDR2 is YSYEKL in the germline V gene. The CDR3 nucleotides are TGCGCCAGCAGCCCAAGCGATCGTGGAAACACCATATATTTT. Translating gives CASSPSDRGNTIYF.

There are many counts of this clonotype. V gene TRBV2 combines with J gene TRBJ2-7; TRBD1 matches at 10 bases. The CDR3 consists of 16 residues. V gave up 7 bases and J gave up 4 bases; unmatched junction bases: 13. Looked up from germline, CDR1 is SNHLY and CDR2 is FYNNEI. The CDR3 DNA follows: TGTGCCAGCAATCCAGGAAGACAGGGGGCCTGGTACGAGCAGTACTTC. Amino acids: CASNPGRQGAWYEQYF.

The V gene is TRBV29-1, the J gene TRBJ2-3, with D possibly TRBD2 on 6 matching bases. Germline V lookup: CDR1 SQVTM, CDR2 ANQGSEA. The CDR3 has 11 residues. Trimming shortened V by 4 bases and J by 5 bases, and 7 bases separated the two germline ends. The CDR3 protein is CSVATRDTQYF. Written as DNA, the CDR3 is TGCAGCGTTGCGACTAGAGATACGCAGTATTTT.

The J gene is TRBJ2-1, the V gene TRBV19, with 8 bases identical to TRBD2. Germline V gives CDR1 LNHDA, CDR2 SQIVND (reference sequence). After removal of 3 bases from V and 8 bases from J, the junction contained 9 bases not matched to a gene. The CDR3 has 15 amino acids. The CDR3 coding sequence is TGTGCCAGTAGTATCTCGGGAGGGCCTTTAGATGAGCAGTTCTTC. Protein product: CASSISGGPLDEQFF.

V usage is TRBV6-2 or TRBV6-3 and J usage is TRBJ2-5; D may be TRBD1 (6 bases). This CDR3 is 16 amino acids long. Germline lookup yields CDR1 MNHEY and CDR2 SVGEGT. Deletions cut 6 bases from V and 3 bases from J, with 20 bases between. The CDR3 region has the DNA TGTGCCAGCAGCCCGATCCTCGGACAGCCTGAAGAGACCCAGTACTTC. Translated, it gives CASSPILGQPEETQYF.